The 32 T cell receptor beta chains in this list originate from one sample, sequenced in a study of regulatory T cells in long-lasting Graves disease. The time point: newly diagnosed GD, antithyroid drugs for less than 3 months. TCR sequences were obtained from RNA taken from PBMCs. Library construction for TCR beta used iRepertoire HTBI primers and Arm-PCR of CDR3 regions. TCRdb redid the calling of the multiplex PCR reads with MiXCR, one entry per CDR3 protein. The repertoire has 400,000 to 500,000 distinct CDR3 sequences, about 14% of them found once; the top ten carry around a sixth. Another study also made use of these data, one on T cells in Graves' hyperthyroidism and ophthalmopathy.

The sample consisted of peripheral blood mononuclear cells (PBMCs), taken at new diagnosis, from a patient treated with antithyroid drugs. All receptors derive from a woman aged 50 to 60 with Graves disease.

This clonotype has a count of ten or more. The chain has TRBV3-1 and TRBJ2-7, with TRBD2 matching 7 bases. Looked up from germline, CDR1 is LGHDT and CDR2 is YNNKEL (reference sequence). J gave up 6 bases and V 4 bases, and 12 bases lay outside the gene matches. The CDR3 is 15 residues long. CDR3 protein: CASSLRGRGTGEQYF. In DNA form, the CDR3 reads TGTGCCAGCAGCCTACGCGGGAGAGGGACGGGCGAGCAGTACTTC.

This clonotype was detected a few times. The rearrangement joins TRBV27 to TRBJ2-2, with TRBD2 matching 9 bases. Germline values: CDR1 MNHEY, CDR2 SMNVEV (reference sequence). The CDR3 covers 16 residues. The V gene end was trimmed by 5 bases and the J gene end by 7 bases; junction bases not matched to a gene: 11. The CDR3 coding sequence is TGTGCCAGCAGTCTCCGGACTAGCGTGTATGGCGGGGAGCTGTTTTTT. It encodes CASSLRTSVYGGELFF.

This chain uses TRBV9 with TRBJ2-1; possible D gene TRBD2, 5 bases. The CDR3 runs 13 residues. Germline values: CDR1 SGDLS, CDR2 YYNGEE. V gave up 0 bases and J gave up 9 bases, with 10 bases separating them. The CDR3 bases are TGTGCCAGCAGCGTAGAACCCCTAGCTGAGCAGTTCTTC. Its translation: CASSVEPLAEQFF.

The V gene is TRBV4-1, the J gene TRBJ2-3; D uncertain. CDR3 length equals 13 residues. Trimming removed 3 bases from V and 6 bases from J, with 10 bases in between. CDR1 is MGHRA and CDR2 is YSYEKL in the germline V gene. The CDR3 protein is CASSHIGADTQYF. CDR3 coding DNA: TGCGCCAGCAGCCACATAGGTGCGGATACGCAGTATTTT.

This clonotype was detected only a few times. The chain employs TRBV24-1 and TRBJ2-5; no firm D call. The V end lost 4 bases, the J end lost 5 bases, and 25 bases lay between the germline ends. This CDR3 is 18 amino acids long. Germline values: CDR1 KGHDR, CDR2 SFDVKD. The chain's CDR3 is CATSDHLDNSGREETQYF. CDR3 sequence (DNA): TGTGCCACCAGTGACCACCTCGACAATTCAGGAAGAGAGGAGACCCAGTACTTC.

This sequence joins TRBV7-6 and TRBJ2-1; 9 nucleotides align to TRBD2. The CDR3 is 16 amino acids. J gave up 6 bases and V 8 bases, and 14 bases lay outside the gene matches. Germline V gene data show CDR1 as SGHVS and CDR2 as FNYEAQ. CDR3 in amino acids: CASCPIAGVGCNEQFF. The CDR3 region has the DNA TGTGCCAGCTGCCCGATAGCGGGAGTGGGGTGCAATGAGCAGTTCTTC.

This clonotype was recorded many times. The gene calls are TRBV5-1 and TRBJ2-1; D call uncertain. The CDR3 has 13 residues. Germline CDR1 and CDR2: SGHRS and YFSETQ. The V end was cut by 0 bases, the J end by 7 bases, with 8 bases between. CDR3 nucleotides: TGCGCCAGCAGCTTGGGGGGATGGAATGAGCAGTTCTTC. Protein sequence: CASSLGGWNEQFF. Variable domain in full (rest from reference TRBV5-1 and TRBJ2-1): KAGVTQTPRYLIKTRGQQVTLSCSPISGHRSVSWYQQTPGQGLQFLFEYFSETQRNKGNFPGRFSGRQFSNSRSEMNVSTLELGDSALYLCASSLGGWNEQFFGPGTRLTVL.

V is TRBV10-3 and J is TRBJ1-3; possibly TRBD1 for D (5 bases). Looked up from germline, CDR1 is ENHRY and CDR2 is SYGVKD. The CDR3 has 16 amino acids. V was pared by 0 bases and J by 0 bases, with 9 bases between. DNA of the CDR3: TGTGCCATCAGTGAGTCGAGGGGAACCTCTGGAAACACCATATATTTT. This gives the protein CAISESRGTSGNTIYF.

This clonotype was observed many times. The rearrangement links TRBV7-3 to TRBJ2-7; 11 bases align to TRBD2. Germline CDR1 SGHTA, CDR2 FQGTGA. V was pared by 2 bases and J by 4 bases, with 7 bases of the junction left unmatched. The CDR3 is 16 amino acids. The CDR3 sequence: CASSLGTSGSDYEQYF. CDR3 in DNA: TGTGCCAGCAGCTTAGGGACTAGCGGAAGCGATTACGAGCAGTACTTC.

This sequence joins TRBV20-1 and TRBJ2-5; TRBD2 matches 11 bases. In germline, CDR1 is DFQATT, CDR2 SNEGSKA (reference sequence). Trimming took 1 base from V and 2 from J; bases not matched to a gene: 6. The CDR3 contains 16 residues. CDR3 sequence (DNA): TGCAGTGCTAGAGGGGGGACTAGCGGTACGCAAGAGACCCAGTACTTC. Its translation is CSARGGTSGTQETQYF.

This clonotype was seen more than once but under ten times. The V call is TRBV6-5, the J call TRBJ1-1; D is uncertain. Between the trimmed V and J ends, which lost 2 bases and 4 bases, there was a span of 14 bases. This CDR3 comprises 15 residues. Germline V gives CDR1 MNHEY, CDR2 SVGAGI. The CDR3 sequence is CASSYAGKRGTEAFF. The CDR3 DNA sequence: TGTGCCAGCAGTTACGCGGGAAAACGAGGCACTGAAGCTTTCTTT.

This chain connects TRBV7-2 to TRBJ2-5, with 8 bases that match TRBD2. Germline V gene sequence: CDR1 SGHTA, CDR2 FQGNSA. Trimming took 4 bases from V and 2 from J; bases not matched to a gene: 9. The CDR3 extends over 16 amino acids. The CDR3 protein is CASSYRTSGKQETQYF. The CDR3 bases are TGTGCCAGCAGCTATCGCACTAGCGGAAAGCAAGAGACCCAGTACTTC. Full variable domain (rest looked up from reference TRBV7-2 and TRBJ2-5): GAGVSQSPSNKVTEKGKDVELRCDPISGHTALYWYRQSLGQGLEFLIYFQGNSAPDKSGLPSDRFSAERTGGSVSTLTIQRTQQEDSAVYLCASSYRTSGKQETQYFGPGTRLLVL.

In its sample, this clonotype was seen a few times. The CDR3 carries no conserved terminal phenylalanine or tryptophan, so it likely arises from a read error. The rearrangement uses TRBV12-3 or TRBV12-4 and TRBJ2-7, with 8 bases identical to TRBD2. There are 14 residues in the CDR3. The J segment lost 2 bases and the V segment lost 3 bases, leaving 3 bases of the junction unmatched. As DNA, the CDR3 is TGTGCCAGCAGTTTGCTTAGCGGGACCTACGAGCAGTACCTC. Translating it yields CASSLLSGTYEQYL.

V gene TRBV9 combines with J gene TRBJ2-5; no clear D gene. This CDR3 spans 14 amino acids. The germline V gene has CDR1 SGDLS and CDR2 YYNGEE. Deletions cut 0 bases from V and 2 bases from J, with 8 bases between. CDR3 region: CASSVGWEQETQYF. CDR3 nucleotides: TGTGCCAGCAGCGTAGGTTGGGAACAAGAGACCCAGTACTTC.

There are many counts of this clonotype. The chain is built from TRBV28 and TRBJ2-3; D call uncertain. Germline-derived CDR1 and CDR2 are MDHEN and SYDVKM. The CDR3 length is 15 residues. V gave up 5 bases and J gave up 4 bases, with 16 bases separating them. The CDR3 region is CASSRPLSGADTQYF. The CDR3 DNA reads as TGTGCCAGCAGTCGTCCCTTGTCGGGCGCAGATACGCAGTATTTT.

In this sample, this clonotype turned up many times. This chain links TRBV12-3 or TRBV12-4 with TRBJ2-1; 9 bases align to TRBD1. The CDR3 extends over 16 amino acids. V lost 6 bases to trimming and J lost 4 bases; unmatched junction nucleotides: 10. CDR3 nucleotide sequence: TGTGCCAGCAGAACAGGGGGCGGGCGTCGATACAATGAGCAGTTCTTC. Translated, it gives CASRTGGGRRYNEQFF.

The chain is built from TRBV13 and TRBJ1-1; perhaps TRBD1 as D (6 bases). Looked up from germline, CDR1 is PRHDT and CDR2 is FYEKMQ (reference sequence). CDR3 length: 16 residues. The V gene lost 0 bases and the J gene lost 3 bases, with 14 bases spanning the gap. The CDR3 nucleotides read TGTGCCAGCAGCTTAGGGTACAGGGCCGAGGACACTGAAGCTTTCTTT. The encoded protein is CASSLGYRAEDTEAFF.

This chain uses TRBV2 with TRBJ2-3; 12 nucleotides align to TRBD2. The germline V gene encodes CDR1 SNHLY and CDR2 FYNNEI. V lost 6 bases and J lost 4; bases outside the gene matches: 8. The CDR3 runs 16 residues. CDR3 protein: CASRLLAGGSSDTQYF. The CDR3, as DNA: TGTGCCAGCAGGTTACTAGCGGGAGGTTCATCAGATACGCAGTATTTT. The whole variable domain, filled in from reference TRBV2 and TRBJ2-3, reads EPEVTQTPSHQVTQMGQEVILRCVPISNHLYFYWYRQILGQKVEFLVSFYNNEISEKSEIFDDQFSVERPDGSNFTLKIRSTKLEDSAMYFCASRLLAGGSSDTQYFGPGTRLTVL.

In its sample, this clonotype was seen once. A much larger clone is a single base away; this may be a read error. The chain couples TRBV5-1 to TRBJ1-2; perhaps TRBD1 as D (6 bases). CDR1 and CDR2 (germline): SGHRS, YFSETQ. With 4 bases removed from V and 8 bases from J, the gap between germline ends came to 12 bases. The length of the CDR3 is 12 residues. In nucleotides, the CDR3 is TGCGCCAGCAGCCCGGGGGCAGAGGGCTACACCTTC. Translated: CASSPGAEGYTF.

There are many counts of this clonotype. V is TRBV5-1 and J is TRBJ2-1; 9 bases are shared with TRBD2. Germline loops: CDR1 SGHRS, CDR2 YFSETQ. V was pared by 5 bases and J by 8 bases, with 8 bases of the junction left unmatched. CDR3 size: 14 residues. This CDR3 is CASSGLASTYEQFF. The DNA of the CDR3 is TGCGCCAGCAGTGGACTAGCGAGTACTTATGAGCAGTTCTTC.

Ten or more counts support this clonotype. This sequence joins TRBV3-1 and TRBJ1-2; maybe TRBD1 (6 bases). Germline assignment: CDR1 LGHDT and CDR2 YNNKEL (reference sequence). V was shortened by 0 bases and J by 6 bases, with 8 bases between the two germline ends. The CDR3 sequence is 13 residues long. In nucleotides, the CDR3 is TGTGCCAGCAGCCAAGATCAGGGGCATGGCTACACCTTC. Amino acids: CASSQDQGHGYTF.

The sample holds a few counts of this clonotype. One junction end disagrees with the germline gene, perhaps due to a read error. V is TRBV27 and J is TRBJ1-1; 8 bases map to TRBD1. The CDR3 runs 15 residues. CDR1 and CDR2 from the germline V gene are MNHEY and SMNVEV (reference sequence). CDR3 nucleotide sequence: TGTGCCAGCAACCCCCAACAGGGGGAGAACACTGGAGCTTTCTTT. It is translated as CASNPQQGENTGAFF.

Of note for this clonotype: This may come from a read error, since a much larger clone is one base off. J is TRBJ2-1 and V is TRBV20-1; 9 bases agree with TRBD1. The CDR3 loop spans 13 amino acids. From germline, CDR1 is DFQATT and CDR2 SNEGSKA (reference sequence). J lost 4 bases, V lost 8 bases, and 6 bases had no gene match. As DNA, the CDR3 is TGCAGTACTACTGACAGGGGGTACAATGAGCAGTTCTTC. Its translation is CSTTDRGYNEQFF.

This clonotype was detected once. A much larger clonotype is one base distant, so this may be a read error. The chain recombines TRBV6-1 with TRBJ2-1; 9 bases line up with TRBD2. Trimming cost V 6 bases and J 13 bases; bases outside gene matches: 22. Per germline, CDR1 MNHNS and CDR2 SASEGT. This CDR3 has 17 amino acids. The CDR3 protein is CASRNDLAGVRGETQFF. CDR3 in DNA: TGTGCCAGCAGGAACGACTTAGCGGGAGTTCGGGGTGAGACCCAGTTCTTC.

Many counts were recorded for this clonotype. The chain employs TRBV7-9 and TRBJ2-2; 7 bases align to TRBD1. The CDR3 is made up of 14 amino acids. From germline, CDR1 is SEHNR and CDR2 FQNEAQ (reference sequence). V gave up 8 bases and J gave up 7 bases; unmatched junction bases: 10. The CDR3 region has the DNA TGTGCCAGCGGAAAAGGGGGCGGATACGGGGAGCTGTTTTTT. Residues: CASGKGGGYGELFF.

This clonotype came up many times. This rearrangement joins TRBV6-1 to TRBJ1-5, with a possible D match to TRBD1 (5 bases). The CDR3 loop spans 16 amino acids. V dropped 6 bases and J dropped 12 bases, with 27 bases sitting between them. CDR1 is MNHNS and CDR2 is SASEGT in the germline V gene. CDR3 in DNA: TGTGCCAGCAGCCACGATAGAGGACAACCCCGAGGGCTCCAGCATTTT. This gives the protein CASSHDRGQPRGLQHF.

V and J are TRBV30 and TRBJ1-2; possible D gene TRBD1, 5 bases. The V and J ends lost 0 bases and 4 bases respectively, with 9 bases between them. The CDR3 has 13 amino acids. Looked up from germline, CDR1 is GTSNPN and CDR2 is SVGIG (reference sequence). CDR3 residues: CAWSVVGGYGYTF. CDR3 sequence (DNA): TGTGCCTGGAGTGTAGTGGGGGGCTATGGCTACACCTTC.

At least ten counts were recorded for this clonotype. This chain connects TRBV12-3 or TRBV12-4 to TRBJ2-2; D not certain. The V end lost 3 bases, the J end lost 7 bases, and 9 bases lay between the germline ends. This CDR3 is built from 13 residues. CDR3 sequence: CASSFSTFGELFF. CDR3 coding DNA: TGTGCCAGCAGTTTTAGCACCTTCGGGGAGCTGTTTTTT.

The DNA for the CDR3 is TGTGCCAGCAGCTTAGGTCGGGGGGACAATGAGCAGTACTTC. Translating gives CASSLGRGDNEQYF. The chain combines TRBV13 with TRBJ2-5; D possibly corresponds to TRBD2 (7 bases). CDR1 is PRHDT and CDR2 is FYEKMQ in the germline V gene (reference sequence). Deletions cut 0 bases from V and 11 bases from J, with 16 bases between. The CDR3 is made up of 14 amino acids.

For this clonotype: This likely traces to a read error, being one base from a far larger clone. The chain employs TRBV5-4 and TRBJ2-5; 11 nucleotides match TRBD2. This CDR3 contains 14 residues. In germline, CDR1 is SGHNT, CDR2 YYREEE (reference sequence). Trimming cost V 5 bases and J 2 bases; bases outside gene matches: 2. The CDR3: CASSWTSGQETQYF. DNA for the CDR3: TGTGCCAGCAGTTGGACTAGCGGGCAAGAGACCCAGTACTTC.

The chain joins TRBV5-1 to TRBJ2-2, with TRBD2 matching 7 bases. Looked up from germline, CDR1 is SGHRS and CDR2 is YFSETQ. V lost 0 bases, J lost 4 bases, and 12 bases stayed unmatched. The CDR3 length is 18 residues. CDR3 coding DNA: TGCGCCAGCAGCTTGGTTCTTCGCGGGAGACCTCTCACCGGGGAGCTGTTTTTT. Translation gives CASSLVLRGRPLTGELFF.

The chain carries TRBV27 and TRBJ2-1; 10 bases are shared with TRBD2. The CDR3 sequence is 14 residues long. V dropped 9 bases and J dropped 4; count of bases not matched to a gene: 6. Germline loops: CDR1 MNHEY, CDR2 SMNVEV (reference sequence). The CDR3 loop is CASYPSGRYNEQFF. CDR3 coding DNA: TGTGCCAGTTATCCTAGCGGGAGATACAATGAGCAGTTCTTC.